The T cell receptor beta chain under discussion was sequenced for a study of graft-versus-host responses after intestinal transplantation. Study-wide context: Multivisceral, liver-intestinal, or isolated intestinal transplants were received by the recipients. Among the recipients, all got anti-thymocyte globulin induction and then tacrolimus and steroids for approximately 3 years.

Study outcomes and limitations: Allograft clonal ratios (graft-versus-host to host-versus-graft) were high in patients who had graft-donor T cell macrochimerism. After transplant, early declines in HvG clones were associated with peak levels of circulating GvH clones.

The method was immunoSEQ multiplex PCR; TCRdb's version includes in-frame clones alone and lacks a portion of them. The top ten hold under 0.2% of the sample, which has over 90,000 clones, about nine tenths seen once. Trimming cost V 1 base and J 8 bases; bases outside gene matches: 7. The CDR3 spans 15 residues. Germline CDR1 reads MGHRA; CDR2 reads YSYEKL. This clone is a singleton in its sample. Antigen specificity is unknown. The sample here was unstimulated CD4+ T cells sorted from spleen or lymph node cells, taken before transplant. The TCR originated in a human donor who was the organ donor for an intestinal transplant. The chain couples TRBV4-1 to TRBJ2-1; TRBD1 aligns across 8 bases. DNA for the CDR3: TGCGCCAGCAGCCAAGCCCCGGGACAGGCCTATGAGCAGTTCTTC. It specifies CASSQAPGQAYEQFF.